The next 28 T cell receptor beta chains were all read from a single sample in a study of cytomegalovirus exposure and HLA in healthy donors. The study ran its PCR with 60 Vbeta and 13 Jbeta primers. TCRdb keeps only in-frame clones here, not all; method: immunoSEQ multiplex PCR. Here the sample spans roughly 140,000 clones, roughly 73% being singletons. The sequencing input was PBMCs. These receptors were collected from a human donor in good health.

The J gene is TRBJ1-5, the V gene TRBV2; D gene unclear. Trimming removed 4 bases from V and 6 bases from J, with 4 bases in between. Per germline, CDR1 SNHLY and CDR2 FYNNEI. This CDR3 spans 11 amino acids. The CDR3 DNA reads TGTGCCAGCAGTGGCGGTCAGCCCCAGCATTTT. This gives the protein CASSGGQPQHF.

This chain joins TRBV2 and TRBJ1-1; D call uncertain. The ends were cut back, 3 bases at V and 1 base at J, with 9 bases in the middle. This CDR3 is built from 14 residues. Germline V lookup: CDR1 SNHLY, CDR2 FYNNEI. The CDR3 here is CASSEAGGNTEAFF. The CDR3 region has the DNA TGTGCCAGCAGTGAGGCTGGTGGGAACACTGAAGCTTTCTTT.

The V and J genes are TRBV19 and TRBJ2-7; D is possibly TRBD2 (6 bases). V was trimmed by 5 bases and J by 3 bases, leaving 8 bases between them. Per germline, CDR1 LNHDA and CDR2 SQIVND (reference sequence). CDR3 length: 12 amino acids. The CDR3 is CASSAGSYEQYF. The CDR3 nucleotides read TGTGCCAGTAGTGCCGGGAGCTACGAGCAGTACTTC.

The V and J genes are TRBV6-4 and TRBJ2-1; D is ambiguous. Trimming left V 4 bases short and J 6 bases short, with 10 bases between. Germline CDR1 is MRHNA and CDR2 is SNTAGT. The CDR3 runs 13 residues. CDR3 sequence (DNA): TGTGCCAGCAGTGCTGGAGCCGCCAATGAGCAGTTCTTC. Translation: CASSAGAANEQFF.

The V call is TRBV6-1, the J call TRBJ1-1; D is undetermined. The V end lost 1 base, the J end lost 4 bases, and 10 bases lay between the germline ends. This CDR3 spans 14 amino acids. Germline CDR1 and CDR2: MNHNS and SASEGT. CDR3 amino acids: CASSEVTGVTEAFF. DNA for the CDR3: TGTGCCAGCAGTGAAGTGACCGGGGTCACTGAAGCTTTCTTT.

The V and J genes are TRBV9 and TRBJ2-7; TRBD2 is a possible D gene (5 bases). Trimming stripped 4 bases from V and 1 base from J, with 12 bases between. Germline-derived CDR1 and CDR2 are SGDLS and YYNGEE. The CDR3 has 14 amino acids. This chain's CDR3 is CASSPASGSYEQYF. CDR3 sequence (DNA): TGTGCCAGCAGCCCTGCCTCGGGATCCTACGAGCAGTACTTC.

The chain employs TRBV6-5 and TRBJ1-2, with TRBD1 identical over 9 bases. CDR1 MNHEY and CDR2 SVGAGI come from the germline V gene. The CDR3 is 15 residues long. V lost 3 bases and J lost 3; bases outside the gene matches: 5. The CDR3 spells CASSYYRDRDYGYTF. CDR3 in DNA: TGTGCCAGCAGTTATTACCGGGACAGGGACTATGGCTACACCTTC.

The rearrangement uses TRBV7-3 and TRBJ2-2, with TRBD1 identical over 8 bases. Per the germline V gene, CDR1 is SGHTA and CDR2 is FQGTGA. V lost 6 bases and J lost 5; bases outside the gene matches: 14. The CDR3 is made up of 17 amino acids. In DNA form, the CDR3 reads TGTGCCAGCAGTCTGTCCTCAGGGGGCGCAAAGACCGGGGAGCTGTTTTTT. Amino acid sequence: CASSLSSGGAKTGELFF.

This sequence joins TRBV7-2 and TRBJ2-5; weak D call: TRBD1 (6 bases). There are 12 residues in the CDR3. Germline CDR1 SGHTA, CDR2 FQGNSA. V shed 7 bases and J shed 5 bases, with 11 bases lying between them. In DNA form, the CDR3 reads TGTGCCAGCACAACAGGGCGTGAGACCCAGTACTTC. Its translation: CASTTGRETQYF. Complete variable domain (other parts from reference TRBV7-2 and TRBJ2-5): GAGVSQSPSNKVTEKGKDVELRCDPISGHTALYWYRQSLGQGLEFLIYFQGNSAPDKSGLPSDRFSAERTGGSVSTLTIQRTQQEDSAVYLCASTTGRETQYFGPGTRLLVL.

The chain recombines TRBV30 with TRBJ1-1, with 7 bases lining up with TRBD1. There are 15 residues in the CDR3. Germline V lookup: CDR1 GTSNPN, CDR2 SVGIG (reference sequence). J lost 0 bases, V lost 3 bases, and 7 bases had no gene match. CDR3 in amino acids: CAWRGTEPLNTEAFF. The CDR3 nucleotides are TGTGCCTGGAGAGGGACAGAGCCTTTGAACACTGAAGCTTTCTTT.

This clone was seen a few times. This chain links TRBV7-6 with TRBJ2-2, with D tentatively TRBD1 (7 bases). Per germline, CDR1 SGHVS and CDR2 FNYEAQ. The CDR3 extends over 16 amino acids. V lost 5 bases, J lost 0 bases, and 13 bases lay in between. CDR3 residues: CASSPRGAANTGELFF. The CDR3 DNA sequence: TGTGCCAGCAGCCCCAGGGGGGCCGCGAACACCGGGGAGCTGTTTTTT.

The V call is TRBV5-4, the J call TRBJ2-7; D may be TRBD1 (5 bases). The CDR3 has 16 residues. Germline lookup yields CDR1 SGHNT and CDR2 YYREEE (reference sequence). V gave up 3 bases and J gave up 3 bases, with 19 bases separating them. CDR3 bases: TGTGCCAGCAGCTCTGGGGCCCCCAACCGCCTCTACGAGCAGTACTTC. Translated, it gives CASSSGAPNRLYEQYF.

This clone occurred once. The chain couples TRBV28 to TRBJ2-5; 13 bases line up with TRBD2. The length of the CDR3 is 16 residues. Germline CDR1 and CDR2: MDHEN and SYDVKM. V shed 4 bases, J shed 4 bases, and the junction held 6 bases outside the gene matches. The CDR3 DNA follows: TGTGCCAGCAGTTCTCCGGGACTAGCGGGACCAGAGACCCAGTACTTC. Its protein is CASSSPGLAGPETQYF.

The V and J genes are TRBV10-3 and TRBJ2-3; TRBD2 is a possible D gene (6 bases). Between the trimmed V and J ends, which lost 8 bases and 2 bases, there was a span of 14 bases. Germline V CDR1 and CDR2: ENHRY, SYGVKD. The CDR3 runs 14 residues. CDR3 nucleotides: TGTGCCATCGGGGATCGGGAGATCACAGATACGCAGTATTTT. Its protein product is CAIGDREITDTQYF.

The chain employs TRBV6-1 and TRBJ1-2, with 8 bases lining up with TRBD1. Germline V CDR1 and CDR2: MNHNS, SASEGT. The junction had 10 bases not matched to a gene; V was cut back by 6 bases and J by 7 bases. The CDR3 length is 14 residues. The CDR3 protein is CASRSGQGSTGYTF. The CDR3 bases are TGTGCCAGCAGATCCGGACAGGGAAGCACTGGCTACACCTTC.

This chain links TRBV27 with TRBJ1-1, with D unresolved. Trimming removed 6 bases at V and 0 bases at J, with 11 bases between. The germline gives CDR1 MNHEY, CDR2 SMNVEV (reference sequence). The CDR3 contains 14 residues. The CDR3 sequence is CASRPNDMNTEAFF. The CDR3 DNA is TGTGCCAGCAGACCCAACGACATGAACACTGAAGCTTTCTTT.

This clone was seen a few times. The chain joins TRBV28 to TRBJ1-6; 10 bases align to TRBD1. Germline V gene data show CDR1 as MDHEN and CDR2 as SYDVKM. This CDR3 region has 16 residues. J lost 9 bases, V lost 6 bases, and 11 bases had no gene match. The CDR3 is CASRRSAGTGVSPLHF. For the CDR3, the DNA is TGTGCCAGCAGACGAAGCGCCGGGACAGGGGTTTCACCCCTCCACTTT.

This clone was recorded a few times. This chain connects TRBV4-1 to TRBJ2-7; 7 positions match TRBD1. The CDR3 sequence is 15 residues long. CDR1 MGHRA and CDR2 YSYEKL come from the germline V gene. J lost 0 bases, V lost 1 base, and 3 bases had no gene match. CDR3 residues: CASSQGGTVSYEQYF. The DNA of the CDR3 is TGCGCCAGCAGCCAAGGGGGGACAGTCTCCTACGAGCAGTACTTC.

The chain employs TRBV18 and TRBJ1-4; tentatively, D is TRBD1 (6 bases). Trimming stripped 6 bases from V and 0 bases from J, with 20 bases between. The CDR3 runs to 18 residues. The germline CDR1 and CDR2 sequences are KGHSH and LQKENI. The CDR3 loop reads CASSPIGGQSSTNEKLFF. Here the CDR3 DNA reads TGTGCCAGCTCCCCCATAGGCGGACAGTCTTCAACTAATGAAAAACTGTTTTTT.

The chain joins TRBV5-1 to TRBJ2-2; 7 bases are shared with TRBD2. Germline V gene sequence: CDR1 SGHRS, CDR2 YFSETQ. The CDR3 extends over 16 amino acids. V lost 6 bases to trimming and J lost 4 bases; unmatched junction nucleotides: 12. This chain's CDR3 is CASTRREAIGTGELFF. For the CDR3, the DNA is TGCGCCAGCACCAGACGGGAGGCCATAGGCACCGGGGAGCTGTTTTTT. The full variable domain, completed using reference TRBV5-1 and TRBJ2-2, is KAGVTQTPRYLIKTRGQQVTLSCSPISGHRSVSWYQQTPGQGLQFLFEYFSETQRNKGNFPGRFSGRQFSNSRSEMNVSTLELGDSALYLCASTRREAIGTGELFFGEGSRLTVL.

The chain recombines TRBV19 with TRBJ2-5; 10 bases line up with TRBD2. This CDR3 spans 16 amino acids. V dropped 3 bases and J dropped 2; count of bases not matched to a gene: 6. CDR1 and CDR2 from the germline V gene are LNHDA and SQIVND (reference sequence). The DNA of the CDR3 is TGTGCCAGTAGTATCTGGCTAGCGGGGGTTCAAGAGACCCAGTACTTC. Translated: CASSIWLAGVQETQYF.

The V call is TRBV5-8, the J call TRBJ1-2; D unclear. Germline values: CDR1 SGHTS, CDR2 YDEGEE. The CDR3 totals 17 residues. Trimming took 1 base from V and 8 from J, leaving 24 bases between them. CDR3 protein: CASSLRVSRLGGSGYTF. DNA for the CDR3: TGTGCCAGCAGCTTGAGAGTTTCGAGACTGGGAGGGTCCGGCTACACCTTC.

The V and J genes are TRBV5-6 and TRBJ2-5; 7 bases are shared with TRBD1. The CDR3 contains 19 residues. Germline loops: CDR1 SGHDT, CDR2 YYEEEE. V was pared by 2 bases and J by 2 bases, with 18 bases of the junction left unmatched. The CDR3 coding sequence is TGTGCCAGCAGCTTTACTGCTTTCCTCGGGACAGCCTTTCAAGAGACCCAGTACTTC. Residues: CASSFTAFLGTAFQETQYF.

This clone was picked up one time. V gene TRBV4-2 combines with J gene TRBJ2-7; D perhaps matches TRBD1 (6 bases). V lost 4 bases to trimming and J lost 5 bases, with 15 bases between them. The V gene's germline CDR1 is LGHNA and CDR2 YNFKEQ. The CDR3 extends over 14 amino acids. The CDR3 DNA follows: TGTGCCAGCAGCCTCACGACAGGCCCTAACGAGCAGTACTTC. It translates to CASSLTTGPNEQYF.

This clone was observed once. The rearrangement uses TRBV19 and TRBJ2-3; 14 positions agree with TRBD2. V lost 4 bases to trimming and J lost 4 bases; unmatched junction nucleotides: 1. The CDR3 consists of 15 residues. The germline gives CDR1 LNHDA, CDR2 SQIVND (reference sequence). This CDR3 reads CASSKTSGRADTQYF. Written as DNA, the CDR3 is TGTGCCAGTAGTAAGACTAGCGGGAGGGCAGATACGCAGTATTTT.

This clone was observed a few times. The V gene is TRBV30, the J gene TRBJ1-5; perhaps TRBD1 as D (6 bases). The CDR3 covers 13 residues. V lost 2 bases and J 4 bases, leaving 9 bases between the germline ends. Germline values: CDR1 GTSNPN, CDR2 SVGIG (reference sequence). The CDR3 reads CAWSTGNNQPQHF. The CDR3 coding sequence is TGTGCCTGGAGTACAGGGAATAATCAGCCCCAGCATTTT.

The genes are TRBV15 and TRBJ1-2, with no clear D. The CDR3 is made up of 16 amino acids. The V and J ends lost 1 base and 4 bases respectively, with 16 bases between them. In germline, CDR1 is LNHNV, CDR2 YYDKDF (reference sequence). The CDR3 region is CATSRALQILSYGYTF. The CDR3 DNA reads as TGTGCCACCAGCAGAGCCCTACAGATCCTCAGCTATGGCTACACCTTC.

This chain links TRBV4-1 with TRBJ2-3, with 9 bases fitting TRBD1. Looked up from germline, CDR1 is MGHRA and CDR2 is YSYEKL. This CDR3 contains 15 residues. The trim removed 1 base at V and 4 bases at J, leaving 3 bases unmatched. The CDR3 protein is CASSQGRDRADTQYF. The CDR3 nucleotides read TGCGCCAGCAGCCAAGGTAGGGACAGGGCAGATACGCAGTATTTT.